A selection of T cell receptor beta chains follows, all from one sample in a study of CD8 T cells in ankylosing spondylitis. TCRdb fed the 5' RACE reads into MiXCR, producing one record per CDR3 protein. The table has more than 300,000 distinct CDR3 sequences, approximately 10% seen once. Sequencing was done on a sample of blood, either unsorted or a sorted T cell fraction (not recorded which). These receptor sequences come from a female donor with ankylosing spondylitis or in good health (not recorded which). Each CDR3 is given with its conserved first and last residue. The D gene is left open where the match is weak. Only some rows state a clone size, as once, few, many or a class for expanded clones.

clone_size: few; cdr3_length: 17; j_call: TRBJ2-3; v_call: TRBV15; d_call: TRBD2; cdr3_nt: TGTGCCACCAGCCAATCCCCGTCAGCGGGGAGCACAGATACGCAGTATTTT; cdr3_aa: CATSQSPSAGSTDTQYF
clone_size: few; cdr3_length: 14; j_call: TRBJ2-6; v_call: TRBV12-3/TRBV12-4; d_call: .; cdr3_nt: TGTGCCAGCACCCCAAGAGCTGGGGCCAACGTCCTGACTTTC; cdr3_aa: CASTPRAGANVLTF
clone_size: .; cdr3_length: 15; j_call: TRBJ1-1; v_call: TRBV15; d_call: .; cdr3_nt: TGTGCCACCAGCAGAGATTGGGCGGGGAACACTGAAGCTTTCTTT; cdr3_aa: CATSRDWAGNTEAFF
clone_size: many; cdr3_length: 10; j_call: TRBJ2-7; v_call: TRBV27; d_call: .; cdr3_nt: TGTGCCAGCAAGCTGAACGAGCAGTACTTC; cdr3_aa: CASKLNEQYF
clone_size: many; cdr3_length: 15; j_call: TRBJ1-5; v_call: TRBV18; d_call: .; cdr3_nt: TGTGCCAGCTCACCAGCATGGGACTCTAGTCAGCCCCAGCATTTT; cdr3_aa: CASSPAWDSSQPQHF
clone_size: .; cdr3_length: 15; j_call: TRBJ2-1; v_call: TRBV20-1; d_call: TRBD2; cdr3_nt: TGCAGTGCTAGAACTAGCGGCCTTTCCTACAATGAGCAGTTCTTC; cdr3_aa: CSARTSGLSYNEQFF
clone_size: many; cdr3_length: 14; j_call: TRBJ2-5; v_call: TRBV5-1; d_call: TRBD2; cdr3_nt: TGCGCCAGCAAGGCCACCTCCGGGGGGGAGACCCAGTACTTC; cdr3_aa: CASKATSGGETQYF
clone_size: many; cdr3_length: 14; j_call: TRBJ2-1; v_call: TRBV6-4; d_call: TRBD2; cdr3_nt: TGTGCCAGCAGTGACGGGACTAGCGGCAATGAGCAGTTCTTC; cdr3_aa: CASSDGTSGNEQFF
clone_size: many; cdr3_length: 15; j_call: TRBJ1-6; v_call: TRBV5-1; d_call: .; cdr3_nt: TGCGCCAGCAGTCTACAGGGTCGTTCGAATTCACCCCTCCACTTT; cdr3_aa: CASSLQGRSNSPLHF
clone_size: many; cdr3_length: 16; j_call: TRBJ2-2; v_call: TRBV5-1; d_call: .; cdr3_nt: TGCGCCAGCAGCCTCCCCGGGACACTGAACACCGGGGAGCTGTTTTTT; cdr3_aa: CASSLPGTLNTGELFF
clone_size: many; cdr3_length: 14; j_call: TRBJ2-1; v_call: TRBV10-1; d_call: TRBD2; cdr3_nt: TGCGCCAGCAGTGCTGCGGGGGGGCTGGCTGAGCAGTTCTTC; cdr3_aa: CASSAAGGLAEQFF
clone_size: .; cdr3_length: 15; j_call: TRBJ2-4; v_call: TRBV11-2; d_call: .; cdr3_nt: TGTGCCAGCAGCTCAGGTCAGGCAACCAAAAACATTCAGTACTTC; cdr3_aa: CASSSGQATKNIQYF
clone_size: many; cdr3_length: 14; j_call: TRBJ2-7; v_call: TRBV5-1; d_call: .; cdr3_nt: TGCGCCAGCAGCCCCCGGGACATCTCCTACGAGCAGTACTTC; cdr3_aa: CASSPRDISYEQYF
clone_size: many; cdr3_length: 11; j_call: TRBJ2-1; v_call: TRBV7-2; d_call: .; cdr3_nt: TGTGCCAGCAGCAACTACAATGAGCAGTTCTTC; cdr3_aa: CASSNYNEQFF
clone_size: few; cdr3_length: 15; j_call: TRBJ2-6; v_call: TRBV5-1; d_call: .; cdr3_nt: TGCGCCAGCAGCTTGGGCCTGCCTGGGGCCAACGTCCTGACTTTC; cdr3_aa: CASSLGLPGANVLTF
clone_size: many; cdr3_length: 16; j_call: TRBJ1-1; v_call: TRBV18; d_call: .; cdr3_nt: TGTGCCAGCTCACCATCCAGGCCAGGTGCCAGCCCGCCAGCTTTCTTT; cdr3_aa: CASSPSRPGASPPAFF
clone_size: many; cdr3_length: 13; j_call: TRBJ2-7; v_call: TRBV10-1; d_call: .; cdr3_nt: TGCGCCAGCAGTGACAGCAGCTCCTACGAGCAGTACTTC; cdr3_aa: CASSDSSSYEQYF
clone_size: many; cdr3_length: 14; j_call: TRBJ2-3; v_call: TRBV5-1; d_call: TRBD2; cdr3_nt: TGCGCCAGCAGGGCTAGCGGGATACGAGATACGCAGTATTTT; cdr3_aa: CASRASGIRDTQYF
clone_size: few; cdr3_length: 16; j_call: TRBJ2-3; v_call: TRBV28; d_call: TRBD2; cdr3_nt: TGTGCCTCGAAGGGACATGGACTAGCGGGGAGGGATACGCAGTATTTT; cdr3_aa: CASKGHGLAGRDTQYF
clone_size: many; cdr3_length: 14; j_call: TRBJ1-5; v_call: TRBV10-2; d_call: .; cdr3_nt: TGCGCCAGCAGGGGTGGGCATAGCAATCAGCCCCAGCATTTT; cdr3_aa: CASRGGHSNQPQHF
clone_size: few; cdr3_length: 16; j_call: TRBJ2-2; v_call: TRBV20-1; d_call: .; cdr3_nt: TGCAGTGCTGGTGACGTAAAGGGGGCGAACACCGGGGAGCTGTTTTTT; cdr3_aa: CSAGDVKGANTGELFF
clone_size: .; cdr3_length: 17; j_call: TRBJ2-2; v_call: TRBV12-3/TRBV12-4; d_call: .; cdr3_nt: TGTGCCAGCAGGCGTGAGGGGGGTTTCGGACTGACCGGGGTGCTGTTTTTT; cdr3_aa: CASRREGGFGLTGVLFF
clone_size: many; cdr3_length: 14; j_call: TRBJ2-1; v_call: TRBV20-1; d_call: TRBD1; cdr3_nt: TGCAGTGCCCCCCAGGCAGGGGGCTACAATGAGCAGTTCTTC; cdr3_aa: CSAPQAGGYNEQFF
clone_size: many; cdr3_length: 13; j_call: TRBJ2-7; v_call: TRBV20-1; d_call: TRBD2; cdr3_nt: TGCAGTGCTAGGGGCGGGAGCGACAGAGAGCAGTACTTC; cdr3_aa: CSARGGSDREQYF
clone_size: .; cdr3_length: 14; j_call: TRBJ1-1; v_call: TRBV30; d_call: .; cdr3_nt: TGTGCCTGGGGATCACAGGGTTCGAACACTGAAGCTTTCTTT; cdr3_aa: CAWGSQGSNTEAFF
clone_size: few; cdr3_length: 12; j_call: TRBJ2-3; v_call: TRBV30; d_call: .; cdr3_nt: TGTGCCTGGAGTGTTCTTAGGGGTACGCAGTATTTT; cdr3_aa: CAWSVLRGTQYF
clone_size: .; cdr3_length: 16; j_call: TRBJ2-2; v_call: TRBV2; d_call: .; cdr3_nt: TGTGCCAGCAGACAGGACTCTGGGGCTAACACCGGGGAGCTGTTTTTT; cdr3_aa: CASRQDSGANTGELFF
clone_size: .; cdr3_length: 12; j_call: TRBJ2-2; v_call: TRBV30; d_call: .; cdr3_nt: TGTGCCTGGAGTTTTAACACCGGGGAGCTGTTTTTT; cdr3_aa: CAWSFNTGELFF
clone_size: .; cdr3_length: 15; j_call: TRBJ1-2; v_call: TRBV5-4; d_call: .; cdr3_nt: TGTGCCAGCAAAATTGCGGGGGCAGACCTCTATGGCTACACCTTC; cdr3_aa: CASKIAGADLYGYTF
clone_size: many; cdr3_length: 15; j_call: TRBJ1-4; v_call: TRBV5-1; d_call: TRBD1; cdr3_nt: TGCGCCAGCAGCATCGGACAGGCGTCGAATGAAAAACTGTTTTTT; cdr3_aa: CASSIGQASNEKLFF
clone_size: many; cdr3_length: 16; j_call: TRBJ2-2; v_call: TRBV3-1; d_call: TRBD2; cdr3_nt: TGTGCCAGCAGCTATGGTAGCGGGGGGGCCGCCGGGGAGCTGTTTTTT; cdr3_aa: CASSYGSGGAAGELFF
clone_size: .; cdr3_length: 13; j_call: TRBJ2-7; v_call: TRBV6-2/TRBV6-3; d_call: .; cdr3_nt: TGTGCCAGCAGTTACATGTGGACCTACGAGCAGTACTTC; cdr3_aa: CASSYMWTYEQYF
clone_size: many; cdr3_length: 13; j_call: TRBJ1-1; v_call: TRBV20-1; d_call: TRBD1; cdr3_nt: TGCAGTGCTAGAATTCCAGGGGGCCATGAAGCTTTCTTT; cdr3_aa: CSARIPGGHEAFF
clone_size: many; cdr3_length: 14; j_call: TRBJ1-5; v_call: TRBV5-1; d_call: .; cdr3_nt: TGCGCCAGCAGCTTGGACGAGGGAGGCCAGCCCCAGCATTTT; cdr3_aa: CASSLDEGGQPQHF
clone_size: .; cdr3_length: 17; j_call: TRBJ2-1; v_call: TRBV5-6; d_call: .; cdr3_nt: TGTGCCAGCAGCTTCATTGCGGGGATGAGCTCCTACAATGAGCAGTTCTTC; cdr3_aa: CASSFIAGMSSYNEQFF
clone_size: .; cdr3_length: 13; j_call: TRBJ2-1; v_call: TRBV25-1; d_call: TRBD2; cdr3_nt: TGTGCCAGCAGGCTAGCGGGGTCTATGGAGCAGTTCTTC; cdr3_aa: CASRLAGSMEQFF
clone_size: .; cdr3_length: 13; j_call: TRBJ2-7; v_call: TRBV5-5; d_call: .; cdr3_nt: TGTGCCAGCAGCTTGACAGAAACCTACGAGCAGTACTTC; cdr3_aa: CASSLTETYEQYF
clone_size: few; cdr3_length: 12; j_call: TRBJ2-7; v_call: TRBV29-1; d_call: .; cdr3_nt: TGCAGCGTGAGGACAACGGCCTACGAGCAGTACTTC; cdr3_aa: CSVRTTAYEQYF
clone_size: few; cdr3_length: 12; j_call: TRBJ2-5; v_call: TRBV5-1; d_call: .; cdr3_nt: TGCGCCAGCAGCTTGGCCGGGGCGACCCAGTACTTC; cdr3_aa: CASSLAGATQYF
clone_size: few; cdr3_length: 17; j_call: TRBJ1-6; v_call: TRBV20-1; d_call: TRBD1; cdr3_nt: TGCAGTGCTAGAGATCTCCGACAGGGGGTGGCCTATTCACCCCTCCACTTT; cdr3_aa: CSARDLRQGVAYSPLHF
clone_size: many; cdr3_length: 15; j_call: TRBJ2-7; v_call: TRBV20-1; d_call: .; cdr3_nt: TGCAGTGCTAGAGATGGGAAAGCGAGCTCCTACGAGCAGTACTTC; cdr3_aa: CSARDGKASSYEQYF
clone_size: many; cdr3_length: 13; j_call: TRBJ2-1; v_call: TRBV20-1; d_call: TRBD2; cdr3_nt: TGCATTCCCGGGACTAGCGGACACAATGAGCAGTTCTTC; cdr3_aa: CIPGTSGHNEQFF
clone_size: few; cdr3_length: 16; j_call: TRBJ2-7; v_call: TRBV20-1; d_call: .; cdr3_nt: TGCAGTGCAAACGAGGGTGGCGGGGAAGGGTCCTACGAGCAGTACTTC; cdr3_aa: CSANEGGGEGSYEQYF
clone_size: many; cdr3_length: 15; j_call: TRBJ2-6; v_call: TRBV27; d_call: .; cdr3_nt: TGTGCCAGCAGTTTTGACCCCTCTGGGGCCAACGTCCTGACTTTC; cdr3_aa: CASSFDPSGANVLTF
clone_size: many; cdr3_length: 15; j_call: TRBJ1-1; v_call: TRBV12-3/TRBV12-4; d_call: TRBD1; cdr3_nt: TGTGCCAGCAGTTCCAGACAGGGGTCTTCCACTGAAGCTTTCTTT; cdr3_aa: CASSSRQGSSTEAFF
clone_size: many; cdr3_length: 15; j_call: TRBJ2-2; v_call: TRBV11-2; d_call: .; cdr3_nt: TGTGCCAGCAGCCCCAACCCACTATTCACCGGGGAGCTGTTTTTT; cdr3_aa: CASSPNPLFTGELFF
clone_size: few; cdr3_length: 17; j_call: TRBJ2-7; v_call: TRBV28; d_call: TRBD1; cdr3_nt: TGTGCCAGCAGTCCGGGACAGGGAGAGCCAGGCTCCTACGAGCAGTACTTC; cdr3_aa: CASSPGQGEPGSYEQYF
clone_size: many; cdr3_length: 13; j_call: TRBJ1-5; v_call: TRBV7-9; d_call: .; cdr3_nt: TGTGCCAGCAGCTTAGGGGTTGGGCAGCCCCAGCATTTT; cdr3_aa: CASSLGVGQPQHF
clone_size: many; cdr3_length: 12; j_call: TRBJ1-5; v_call: TRBV3-1; d_call: .; cdr3_nt: TGTGCCAGCAGCTCACAGGGTCAGCCCCAGCATTTT; cdr3_aa: CASSSQGQPQHF
clone_size: many; cdr3_length: 15; j_call: TRBJ2-7; v_call: TRBV18; d_call: TRBD2; cdr3_nt: TGTGCCAGCTCACCAGCCGGACTAGTCGGCTACGAGCAGTACTTC; cdr3_aa: CASSPAGLVGYEQYF
clone_size: few; cdr3_length: 15; j_call: TRBJ2-2; v_call: TRBV6-4; d_call: .; cdr3_nt: TGTGCCAGCAGTGACTCTATAGGCAACACCGGGGAGCTGTTTTTT; cdr3_aa: CASSDSIGNTGELFF
clone_size: many; cdr3_length: 13; j_call: TRBJ2-3; v_call: TRBV5-1; d_call: .; cdr3_nt: TGCGCCAGCAGTCAGGACCACACAGATACGCAGTATTTT; cdr3_aa: CASSQDHTDTQYF
clone_size: many; cdr3_length: 13; j_call: TRBJ2-1; v_call: TRBV20-1; d_call: .; cdr3_nt: TGCAGTGCTCCGGACCTACGCTACAATGAGCAGTTCTTC; cdr3_aa: CSAPDLRYNEQFF